The clone carrying this TCR beta chain was detected a few times. Its specificity is unknown. The source of the sample is a study of T-cell reconstitution after alpha-beta-depleted transplantation in children. The library targeted TCRbeta and was prepared with unique molecular identifiers. A single record per CDR3 protein comes from TCRdb applying MiXCR to the PCR reads. The table shows approximately 230,000 distinct CDR3 sequences, with roughly a quarter occurring only once. The CDR3 totals 15 residues. Germline V gives CDR1 SQVTM, CDR2 ANQGSEA. J gave up 6 bases and V 5 bases, and 13 bases lay outside the gene matches. Whole-study findings and limits: Roughly two months post-transplant, alpha-beta T cells reportedly originated from several hundred graft clones that had expanded. When one year had passed after transplant, most T-cell counts and diversity came from newly produced T cells. Surviving recipient T cells and intrathymic progenitors accounted for some patients' high TCRbeta diversity at day 60.

The specimen comprised PBMCs, mostly from graft donor cells, sampled 360 days after TCRalphabeta/CD19-depleted stem cell transplant. The chain is built from TRBV29-1 and TRBJ2-7, with 10 bases that match TRBD1. The receptor comes from a female patient aged 2-10 years who had a stem cell transplant for congenital amegakaryocytic thrombocytopenia, so the T cells may come from the graft donor. Here the CDR3 reads CSVSNWDRGIGEQYF. The CDR3 DNA reads TGCAGCGTTAGTAATTGGGACAGGGGAATTGGCGAGCAGTACTTC.